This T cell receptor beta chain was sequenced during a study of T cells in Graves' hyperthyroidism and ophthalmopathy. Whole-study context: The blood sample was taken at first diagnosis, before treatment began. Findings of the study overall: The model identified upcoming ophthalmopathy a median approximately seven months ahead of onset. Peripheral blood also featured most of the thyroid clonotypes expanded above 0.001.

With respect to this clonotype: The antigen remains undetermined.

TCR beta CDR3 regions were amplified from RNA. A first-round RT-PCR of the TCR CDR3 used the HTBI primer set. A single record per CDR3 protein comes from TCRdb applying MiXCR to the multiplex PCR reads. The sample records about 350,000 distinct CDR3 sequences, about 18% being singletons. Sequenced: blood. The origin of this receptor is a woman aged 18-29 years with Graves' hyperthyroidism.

The DNA of the CDR3 is TGTGCCAGCTCGCTCCGACAGGGAGAACATGGCTACACCTTC. Amino acid sequence: CASSLRQGEHGYTF. The rearrangement uses TRBV18 and TRBJ1-2, with 7 bases lining up with TRBD1. The CDR3 totals 14 residues. Germline V gene data show CDR1 as KGHSH and CDR2 as LQKENI. V was clipped by 6 bases and J by 6 bases; unmatched bases: 10.